What follows are 27 T cell receptor beta chains derived from one specimen sequenced in a study of blood T cells in healthy people across ages. Primers used in a second PCR of about 6 to 12 cycles were a sample-barcoded 5' primer and a J-beta primer mix. TCRdb reprocessed the 5' RACE reads with MiXCR, giving one entry per CDR3 protein. The profile shows 700,000 to 800,000 distinct CDR3 sequences, 40% to 45% of them singletons. The sample consisted of blood. The source of these receptors is a woman aged 55-70 years in good health.

This clonotype was detected only a few times. The genes are TRBV9 and TRBJ2-7; TRBD1 is a possible D gene (6 bases). CDR1 and CDR2 from the germline V gene are SGDLS and YYNGEE. The CDR3 is 15 amino acids. Trimming left V 2 bases short and J 2 bases short, with 14 bases between. This CDR3 reads CASSVSDRPTYEQYF. In DNA, the CDR3 is TGTGCCAGCAGCGTTTCTGACAGGCCTACCTACGAGCAGTACTTC.

This clonotype has ten or more counts. This chain joins TRBV7-2 and TRBJ2-5; D remains unclear. Deletions cut 5 bases from V and 0 bases from J, with 7 bases between. The CDR3 covers 13 residues. CDR1 and CDR2 (germline): SGHTA, FQGNSA. CDR3 coding DNA: TGTGCCAGCAGCGTCCAGTACCAAGAGACCCAGTACTTC. As protein: CASSVQYQETQYF.

As concerns this clonotype: A much larger clone differs from this one at a single base, so this may be a read error. The chain has TRBV12-3 or TRBV12-4 and TRBJ2-1; TRBD2 aligns across 7 bases. This CDR3 has 15 residues. The CDR3 protein is CASSLREGLNKEQFF. Here the CDR3 DNA reads TGTGCCAGCAGTTTAAGGGAGGGACTAAACAAGGAGCAGTTCTTC.

This chain joins TRBV5-6 and TRBJ1-6; D gene unclear. Trimming took off 1 base at V and 0 bases at J, with 11 bases between the two ends. Germline CDR1 reads SGHDT; CDR2 reads YYEEEE. This CDR3 is 17 amino acids long. The CDR3 DNA sequence: TGTGCCAGCAGCTTGCGGGCACTGAGCTCCTATAATTCACCCCTCCACTTT. As protein: CASSLRALSSYNSPLHF.

The chain carries TRBV7-9 and TRBJ2-6; 13 nucleotides line up with TRBD2. V shed 1 base, J shed 0 bases, and the junction held 3 bases outside the gene matches. Germline assignment: CDR1 SEHNR and CDR2 FQNEAQ (reference sequence). CDR3 size: 19 residues. The CDR3 DNA reads TGTGCCAGCAGCTTAGGACTAGCGGGGGGTCCCTCTGGGGCCAACGTCCTGACTTTC. Its translation: CASSLGLAGGPSGANVLTF. Using reference TRBV7-9 and TRBJ2-6 for the parts outside the CDR3, the full variable domain is DTGVSQNPRHKITKRGQNVTFRCDPISEHNRLYWYRQTLGQGPEFLTYFQNEAQLEKSRLLSDRFSAERPKGSFSTLEIQRTEQGDSAMYLCASSLGLAGGPSGANVLTFGAGSRLTVL.

This chain connects TRBV5-1 to TRBJ2-1, with D tentatively TRBD2 (6 bases). V was pared by 3 bases and J by 0 bases, with 10 bases between. There are 15 residues in the CDR3. Germline values: CDR1 SGHRS, CDR2 YFSETQ. CDR3 residues: CASSYPGSSYNEQFF. CDR3 coding DNA: TGCGCCAGCAGCTACCCCGGGAGCTCCTACAATGAGCAGTTCTTC.

Comment on this clonotype: At one end the junction does not follow the germline gene, possibly because of a read error. V is TRBV6-2 or TRBV6-3 and J is TRBJ2-1; D uncertain. This CDR3 spans 14 amino acids. Germline V gene lookup returns CDR1 MNHEY and CDR2 SVGEGT. CDR3 region: CASTNPQLVNQQFF. Written as DNA, the CDR3 is TGTGCCAGCACCAACCCACAGTTAGTCAATCAGCAGTTCTTC.

The J gene is TRBJ2-7, the V gene TRBV27, with a tentative D call TRBD2 (5 bases). The CDR3 extends over 14 amino acids. The V gene's germline CDR1 is MNHEY and CDR2 SMNVEV (reference sequence). V was trimmed by 7 bases and J by 4 bases, leaving 17 bases between them. The CDR3 spells CASTAEERKYEQYF. CDR3 nucleotide sequence: TGTGCCAGCACCGCCGAAGAGCGGAAGTACGAGCAGTACTTC.

The table lists this clonotype with many counts. The chain is built from TRBV29-1 and TRBJ2-1; D not resolved. Trimming cost V 4 bases and J 10 bases, with 17 bases left between them. The CDR3 is 13 amino acids. CDR1 and CDR2 from the germline V gene are SQVTM and ANQGSEA. CDR3 nucleotides: TGCAGCGTTGGTGAACCCCCTGGCGGAGAGCAGTTCTTC. Amino acids: CSVGEPPGGEQFF.

The chain has TRBV11-2 and TRBJ2-1; a weak D match, TRBD2 (6 bases). The CDR3 extends over 14 amino acids. Deletions cut 4 bases from V and 8 bases from J, with 15 bases between. Germline CDR1 reads SGHAT; CDR2 reads FQNNGV. In DNA form, the CDR3 reads TGTGCCAGCAGCTGGGCAGGACTAAGCGATGAGCAGTTCTTC. Translating gives CASSWAGLSDEQFF.

V and J are TRBV28 and TRBJ2-7; 8 nucleotides match TRBD2. The CDR3 consists of 15 residues. Germline-derived CDR1 and CDR2 are MDHEN and SYDVKM. J lost 3 bases, V lost 2 bases, and 6 bases had no gene match. CDR3 coding DNA: TGTGCCAGCAGTTTACCGACGGGAGGGAACTACGAGCAGTACTTC. Translated, it gives CASSLPTGGNYEQYF.

About this clonotype itself: At one end, the junction sequence differs from germline, possibly due to a read error. This chain connects TRBV6-5 to TRBJ2-6, with a tentative D call TRBD2 (6 bases). Per the germline V gene, CDR1 is MNHEY and CDR2 is SVGAGI. This CDR3 is built from 17 residues. DNA for the CDR3: TGTACCAGCAGTTACACTGCGGGAAGATCTGGGGCCAACGTCCTGACTTTC. This encodes CTSSYTAGRSGANVLTF.

The chain is built from TRBV5-6 and TRBJ2-7, with 12 nucleotides matching TRBD2. The length of the CDR3 is 17 residues. Trimming took 4 bases from V and 1 from J; bases not matched to a gene: 9. Per the germline V gene, CDR1 is SGHDT and CDR2 is YYEEEE. CDR3 DNA sequence: TGTGCCAGCAGCAAAGATTTGACTAGCGGGAGATCCTACGAGCAGTACTTC. Its protein is CASSKDLTSGRSYEQYF.

The chain employs TRBV28 and TRBJ2-7, with 7 bases identical to TRBD1. The V and J ends lost 6 bases and 4 bases, in that order; junction bases with no gene match: 6. Germline CDR1 and CDR2: MDHEN and SYDVKM. This CDR3 has 13 amino acids. CDR3 residues: CASRATGEYEQYF. DNA of the CDR3: TGTGCCAGCAGAGCTACAGGGGAGTACGAGCAGTACTTC. Together with reference TRBV28 and TRBJ2-7, the CDR3 gives the full variable domain: DVKVTQSSRYLVKRTGEKVFLECVQDMDHENMFWYRQDPGLGLRLIYFSYDVKMKEKGDIPEGYSVSREKKERFSLILESASTNQTSMYLCASRATGEYEQYFGPGTRLTVT.

This clonotype was recorded many times. V and J are TRBV7-6 and TRBJ1-4; weak D call: TRBD1 (5 bases). The germline CDR1 and CDR2 sequences are SGHVS and FNYEAQ. The length of the CDR3 is 15 residues. The V gene lost 5 bases and the J gene lost 8 bases, with 18 bases spanning the gap. CDR3 protein: CASSRSGATVEKLFF. The CDR3 region has the DNA TGTGCCAGCAGCCGCTCTGGGGCAACGGTAGAAAAACTGTTTTTT. Using reference TRBV7-6 and TRBJ1-4 for the parts outside the CDR3, the full variable domain is GAGVSQSPRYKVTKRGQDVALRCDPISGHVSLYWYRQALGQGPEFLTYFNYEAQQDKSGLPNDRFSAERPEGSISTLTIQRTEQRDSAMYRCASSRSGATVEKLFFGSGTQLSVL.

This clonotype was observed a handful of times. V and J are TRBV7-9 and TRBJ1-2; tentative D call: TRBD1 (6 bases). Trimming stripped 1 base from V and 0 bases from J, with 15 bases between. CDR1 is SEHNR, CDR2 FQNEAQ, per germline (reference sequence). This CDR3 spans 17 amino acids. The CDR3 sequence: CASSLGHRDTANYGYTF. Written as DNA, the CDR3 is TGTGCCAGCAGCTTAGGCCACCGGGACACAGCTAACTATGGCTACACCTTC.

This clonotype was seen a few times. The chain has TRBV12-3 or TRBV12-4 and TRBJ2-3, with D maybe TRBD1 (5 bases). Trimming shortened V by 2 bases and J by 3 bases, and 12 bases separated the two germline ends. The CDR3 has 15 amino acids. The CDR3 nucleotides are TGTGCCAGCAGTTTAATAGATGCAGGGACAGATACGCAGTATTTT. Its protein is CASSLIDAGTDTQYF.

The chain recombines TRBV20-1 with TRBJ2-5, with D possibly called TRBD1 or TRBD2 (5 bases each). Trimming cost V 3 bases and J 3 bases, with 14 bases left between them. The CDR3 contains 14 residues. Germline-derived CDR1 and CDR2 are DFQATT and SNEGSKA (reference sequence). The CDR3 loop reads CSASAPGRKETQYF. The CDR3 nucleotides are TGCAGTGCTAGTGCACCGGGGCGGAAAGAGACCCAGTACTTC.

The V and J genes are TRBV7-9 and TRBJ2-1, with 9 bases aligning to TRBD1. Unmatched junction bases numbered 8, after V lost 6 bases and J lost 8 bases. The CDR3 sequence is 14 residues long. Germline CDR1 SEHNR, CDR2 FQNEAQ (reference sequence). The CDR3 DNA sequence: TGTGCCAGCAGGTGGACAGGGGCGTCAGATGAGCAGTTCTTC. It codes for CASRWTGASDEQFF. Combining the CDR3 with reference TRBV7-9 and TRBJ2-1 gives the whole variable domain DTGVSQNPRHKITKRGQNVTFRCDPISEHNRLYWYRQTLGQGPEFLTYFQNEAQLEKSRLLSDRFSAERPKGSFSTLEIQRTEQGDSAMYLCASRWTGASDEQFFGPGTRLTVL.

V usage is TRBV9 and J usage is TRBJ2-1; unclear D gene. This CDR3 region has 14 residues. Per germline, CDR1 SGDLS and CDR2 YYNGEE. Trimming left V 4 bases short and J 7 bases short, with 15 bases between. This chain's CDR3 is CASSQHLARNEQFF. The CDR3 DNA is TGTGCCAGCAGCCAACACCTGGCTAGGAATGAGCAGTTCTTC.

Notes on this clonotype: This CDR3 is missing its conserved last phenylalanine or tryptophan, likely due to a read error. V usage is TRBV7-2 and J usage is TRBJ2-5; TRBD1 might be the D (6 bases). Near its end, the DNA agrees better with TRBJ2-7, so the J call may be wrong. Germline CDR1 and CDR2: SGHTA and FQGNSA. CDR3 length: 13 residues. The CDR3 loop is CASRKGGGYEQYL. CDR3 DNA sequence: TGTGCCAGCAGGAAAGGGGGTGGCTACGAGCAGTACTTA.

V and J are TRBV29-1 and TRBJ2-3; no firm D call. V was cut by 3 bases and J by 0 bases, with 7 bases left in between. Looked up from germline, CDR1 is SQVTM and CDR2 is ANQGSEA. The length of the CDR3 is 13 residues. The CDR3: CSVDATSTDTQYF. CDR3 sequence (DNA): TGCAGCGTTGATGCCACTAGCACAGATACGCAGTATTTT.

The rearrangement joins TRBV14 to TRBJ2-1; 15 nucleotides match TRBD2. V trimming: 5 bases; J trimming: 12 bases; junction bases outside the gene matches: 11. Germline V gives CDR1 SGHDN, CDR2 FVKESK. The CDR3 covers 16 residues. The CDR3 nucleotides are TGTGCCAGCAGCATACTCTACCCGGGACTAGCGGGGGGGCAGTTCTTC. Protein: CASSILYPGLAGGQFF.

The chain employs TRBV6-1 and TRBJ2-5; 8 positions match TRBD1. The CDR3 spans 16 residues. The J segment lost 2 bases and the V segment lost 4 bases, leaving 9 bases of the junction unmatched. The germline gives CDR1 MNHNS, CDR2 SASEGT. CDR3 amino acids: CASSGQGAEGQETQYF. CDR3 bases: TGTGCCAGCAGTGGGCAGGGGGCAGAGGGGCAAGAGACCCAGTACTTC.

For this clonotype: One base away lies a much larger clone, so this may be a sequencing read error. The chain combines TRBV12-3 or TRBV12-4 with TRBJ2-5; the D gene could be TRBD1 or TRBD2 (5 bases each). The CDR3 contains 15 residues. V lost 3 bases and J lost 4, with 15 bases in between. For the CDR3, the DNA is TGTGCCAGCAGTTTCACCGGGGCCCCGGGAGAGACCCAGTACTTC. This translates into CASSFTGAPGETQYF.

V is TRBV28 and J is TRBJ2-7, with TRBD1 matching 8 bases. The V segment lost 3 bases and the J segment 5 bases; nucleotides outside the gene matches: 15. CDR3 length: 17 residues. CDR1 MDHEN and CDR2 SYDVKM come from the germline V gene. In DNA, the CDR3 is TGTGCCAGCAGTTTTTTACCAAGGACAGGGACGACGGACGAGCAGTACTTC. Amino acids: CASSFLPRTGTTDEQYF.

The chain combines TRBV10-2 with TRBJ2-7; no clear D gene. The CDR3 is made up of 11 amino acids. The germline CDR1 and CDR2 sequences are WSHSY and SAAADI. Trimming pared 6 bases from V and 2 bases from J, leaving 5 bases between. CDR3 loop: CASRYAYEQYF. CDR3 in DNA: TGCGCCAGCAGATACGCCTACGAGCAGTACTTC.